The T cell receptor beta chain described here comes from a study of blood T cell repertoires in COVID-19. Whole-study context: The United States, Italy and Spain supplied acute and convalescent COVID-19 samples. In each case, the material was cDNA or gDNA derived from T cells, B-cell-depleted T cells, or PBMCs.

CDR1 is MGHDK and CDR2 is SYGVNS in the germline V gene. The CDR3 length is 12 residues. Trimming left V 7 bases short and J 6 bases short, with 10 bases between. As originally analysed: Scientists estimated how many nucleated cells there were by amplifying reference gene primers. The method was immunoSEQ multiplex PCR; TCRdb's version includes in-frame clones alone and lacks a portion of them. D and trimming come from the DNA, and the V and J calls and clone size come from that table. The sample lists around 130,000 clones, 80% to 90% occurring once. J is TRBJ2-1 and V is TRBV25-1; D is possibly TRBD2 (5 bases). The sequence derives from a man in his 70s with active or convalescent COVID-19. Sequencing input: peripheral blood. CDR3 protein: CASNGIGNEQFF. DNA of the CDR3: TGTGCCAGCAACGGGATAGGCAATGAGCAGTTCTTC.